This T cell receptor beta chain stems from a study of identical twins. This clonotype appeared a few times. Its antigen is undetermined. Per germline, CDR1 SGHDN and CDR2 FVKESK. This CDR3 spans 16 amino acids. V lost 4 bases, J lost 0 bases, and 13 bases lay in between. Whole-study results and caveats: Whereas memory repertoires showed no such difference, abundant cord blood beta clonotypes carried fewer insertions.

Template switching added a universal primer binding site, and final cDNA carried unique molecular identifiers. Each CDR3 protein is one row after TCRdb ran MiXCR on the 5' RACE reads. The sample has over 250,000 distinct CDR3 sequences, roughly 9.8% seen once; the top ten hold approximately 6.5%. These data were likewise used in another study, on yellow fever vaccine responses in identical twins. That paper states: Twins' vaccine T cell response reportedly seemed partly convergent, partly personalized.

This chain connects TRBV14 to TRBJ2-1, with TRBD2 as a possible D gene (6 bases). This clonotype was obtained from a young woman in good health. The sequenced sample was CD8+ T cells sorted from blood. The CDR3 DNA is TGTGCCAGCAGCCTCCCCCTAGCGCCCTCCTACAATGAGCAGTTCTTC. It specifies CASSLPLAPSYNEQFF.